These 8 T cell receptor beta chains came from one sample sequenced in a study of T cells after yellow fever vaccination. Via MiXCR, TCRdb re-called the 5' RACE reads, giving one row per CDR3 protein. The sample contains more than 350,000 distinct CDR3 sequences, 11% of which appear only once. This specimen consisted of PBMCs, obtained on the day of the first yellow fever vaccination. The source is a man between 18 and 35 years old who received the YFV17D yellow fever vaccine.

The CDR3 DNA reads TGTGCCAGCAGTGAATCAACAGGGGAGGAAACCGGGGAGCTGTTTTTT. Amino acid sequence: CASSESTGEETGELFF. The chain carries TRBV25-1 and TRBJ2-2; D possibly corresponds to TRBD1 (7 bases). Germline values: CDR1 MGHDK, CDR2 SYGVNS. The CDR3 contains 16 residues. Trimming removed 1 base at V and 5 bases at J, with 14 bases between.

This clonotype was recorded many times. The rearrangement joins TRBV7-9 to TRBJ2-3; tentatively, D is TRBD1 (5 bases). Germline assignment: CDR1 SEHNR and CDR2 FQNEAQ (reference sequence). This CDR3 contains 15 residues. Trimming left V 3 bases short and J 0 bases short, with 10 bases between. CDR3 sequence (DNA): TGTGCCAGCAGCTTGTTCTCAGGGAGCACAGATACGCAGTATTTT. It specifies CASSLFSGSTDTQYF.

This clonotype was found a few times. The chain joins TRBV29-1 to TRBJ1-4, with D uncertain. The CDR3 length is 14 residues. V was clipped by 4 bases and J by 8 bases, with 17 bases between them. Germline-derived CDR1 and CDR2 are SQVTM and ANQGSEA. CDR3 sequence reads: CSVVEGGGSEKLFF. The CDR3 nucleotides are TGCAGCGTTGTAGAGGGAGGAGGTAGCGAAAAACTGTTTTTT.

This clonotype was seen a few times. The V gene is TRBV3-1, the J gene TRBJ2-3; D not certain. CDR1 is LGHDT, CDR2 YNNKEL, per germline (reference sequence). The CDR3 consists of 14 residues. V lost 0 bases and J 6 bases, leaving 10 bases between the germline ends. The CDR3 protein is CASSQDLSADTQYF. The CDR3 region has the DNA TGTGCCAGCAGCCAAGACCTAAGCGCTGATACGCAGTATTTT.

This clonotype was counted a few times. CDR3 in DNA: TGTGCCATCAGTTCAGCGGATAGCACAGATACGCAGTATTTT. Its translation: CAISSADSTDTQYF. The chain carries TRBV10-3 and TRBJ2-3, with a possible D match to TRBD2 (5 bases). The CDR3 totals 14 residues. Trimming took 5 bases from V and 0 from J, leaving 9 bases between them. Germline V gives CDR1 ENHRY, CDR2 SYGVKD.

This clonotype was seen more than once but under ten times. This chain's CDR3 is CASSVLAGTLNTGELFF. In DNA form, the CDR3 reads TGCGCCAGCAGCGTACTAGCGGGGACCCTTAACACCGGGGAGCTGTTTTTT. The chain couples TRBV5-1 to TRBJ2-2, with 10 bases that match TRBD2. With V trimmed by 4 bases and J by 2 bases, 8 bases remained unmatched. Germline CDR1 is SGHRS and CDR2 is YFSETQ. This CDR3 spans 17 amino acids.

In this sample, this clonotype turned up a few times. The chain recombines TRBV29-1 with TRBJ2-2; TRBD1 agrees at 11 bases. The CDR3 is 15 residues long. Germline CDR1 is SQVTM and CDR2 is ANQGSEA. With V trimmed by 8 bases and J by 4 bases, 9 bases remained unmatched. CDR3 in amino acids: CSTKDGTGGTGELFF. The CDR3 DNA reads TGCAGCACAAAGGACGGGACAGGGGGCACCGGGGAGCTGTTTTTT.

The chain links TRBV12-3 or TRBV12-4 to TRBJ1-1, with D uncertain. The ends were cut back, 7 bases at V and 0 bases at J, with 12 bases in the middle. The CDR3 consists of 14 residues. In nucleotides, the CDR3 is TGTGCCAGCACCATTCAGATCATGAACACTGAAGCTTTCTTT. Protein sequence: CASTIQIMNTEAFF.